The present T cell receptor beta chain was sequenced within a study of T cells expressing NK-cell markers (dated by TCRdb to the early 2020s). Background for the entire study: Eight or nine donors provided sorted CD3+CD56+NKG2C+, CD3+CD56+NKG2C- and CD3+CD56-NKG2C+ T-cell subsets, whose TCR beta-chain repertoires were profiled. Among the eight sequenced donors, only one was HCMV-seronegative, while the other seven were HCMV-seropositive. The eight sequenced donors were randomly selected healthy volunteers, three men and five women. The libraries were sequenced on Illumina HiSeq 2000/2500, MiSeq or NextSeq, producing 2 x 150 bp reads.

CDR1 ENHRY and CDR2 SYGVKD were looked up in the germline V gene. The CDR3 goes from the cysteine to the phenylalanine over 14 residues. Nucleotide data are not available. Study-wide conclusions, independent of this receptor: For five or six donors, the dominant CD3+CD56+NKG2C+ clonotypes were among the top 10 CD8+ clonotypes and accounted for about 1.0-7.5% of CD8+ T cells. Whether the expanded NKG2C-expressing T cell clones were specific for HCMV antigens was left unclear. Those dominant clonotypes were again the most abundant among CD3+CD56-NKG2C+ cells in a handful of donors, at about 28.3-60.1%.

With respect to this clonotype: Its antigen target is currently unknown.

These reads were obtained on an Illumina HiSeq 2000. TCR beta cDNA libraries were made by 5'RACE template switching that added a universal primer site and unique molecular identifiers. Synthesis of cDNA was primed from the TCR beta constant segment and was followed by two consecutive PCR amplification steps. In the authors' own workflow: MIGEC handled demultiplexing of the reads and grouping by UMI, while MiTCR was used to assemble and quantify clonotypes. To exclude erroneous sequences, any TCR cDNA sequence not supported by at least two reads was discarded. Downstream repertoire analysis used the tcR package, and clonotypes were matched across fractions by CDR3 nucleotide sequence plus V segment. VDJmatch was used to annotate antigen specificity against VDJdb, with one amino acid substitution allowed in CDR3. The reads, reprocessed by TCRdb, yield one row per CDR3 protein sequence and no DNA. Clone size and V and J calls follow TCRdb, not the original study. This sample's table carries about 400,000 distinct CDR3 sequences. The ten largest account for around 10% of the sample.

To determine HCMV serostatus, a commercial ELISA kit was used to detect HCMV-specific IgG in serum. Ficoll density gradient centrifugation was used to isolate peripheral blood mononuclear cells from blood. The sequence joins TRBV10-3 to TRBJ2-3. The specimen sequenced was blood T cells: a sorted CD56 or NKG2C T cell subset, CD4+ or CD8+ T cells, or bulk PBMC T cells (not recorded which). The receptor was isolated from a woman aged 50 to 65 in good health. Donor details come from another sample of the same person, matched by shared clones. For the CDR3, the sequence is CAISDLTRRDTQYF.